This T cell receptor beta chain was captured in a study of T cell repertoires in cytomegalovirus infection. Study details: An indication of both CMV infection and matching HLA type came from public TCR beta signatures. Study observations and caveats: Cumulative public TCR beta family frequency identified CMV carriers with the relevant HLA. The study found HLA-C-restricted CMV-specific TCR beta clonotypes dominating the ex vivo response.

The V and J ends lost 4 bases and 6 bases respectively, with 13 bases between them. The CDR3 totals 14 residues. This clonotype showed up many times. What it binds is unknown. TCRdb re-called the reads with MiXCR, one entry per CDR3 protein. The sample includes 210,000 or so distinct CDR3 sequences, around 6.2% seen only once; the top ten take about 6.3%. This receptor was identified in a human donor in good health (CMV status not recorded). Some clones in this sample may be carry-over from other donors' samples. This sequence joins TRBV12-3 or TRBV12-4 and TRBJ2-1; D is ambiguous. What was sequenced was PBMCs. CDR3 in amino acids: CASSSPTGINEQFF. The CDR3 DNA reads as TGTGCCAGCAGTTCTCCCACCGGTATCAATGAGCAGTTCTTC.